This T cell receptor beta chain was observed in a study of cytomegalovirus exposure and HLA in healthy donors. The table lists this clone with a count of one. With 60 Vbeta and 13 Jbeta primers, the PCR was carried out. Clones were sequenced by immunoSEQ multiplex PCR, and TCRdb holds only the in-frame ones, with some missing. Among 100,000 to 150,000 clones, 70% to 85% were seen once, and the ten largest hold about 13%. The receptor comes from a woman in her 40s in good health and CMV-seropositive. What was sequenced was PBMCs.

The CDR3: CASTRSPRGDFEQFF. CDR3 nucleotide sequence: TGTGCCAGCACCCGCAGTCCCAGGGGGGACTTCGAGCAGTTCTTC. The V call is TRBV6-5, the J call TRBJ2-1, with a weak D call TRBD1 (7 bases). This CDR3 contains 15 residues. The V gene lost 7 bases and the J gene lost 10 bases, with 23 bases spanning the gap. Germline V gene lookup returns CDR1 MNHEY and CDR2 SVGAGI.